One sample yielded the 27 T cell receptor beta chains listed below, sequenced in a study of cytomegalovirus exposure and HLA in healthy donors. PCR involved 60 Vbeta and 13 Jbeta primers. Repertoires were generated with immunoSEQ multiplex PCR, while TCRdb's copy carries only in-frame clones and drops some. This sample has roughly 130,000 clones, with approximately 69% found just once. The sample consisted of PBMCs. All receptors come from a man aged 35 to 55 in good health and CMV-seropositive.

This sequence joins TRBV30 and TRBJ1-1, with 10 bases identical to TRBD1. Germline CDR1 GTSNPN, CDR2 SVGIG (reference sequence). Trimming at V came to 2 bases and at J to 3 bases, leaving 9 bases not matched to a gene. The CDR3 is made up of 16 amino acids. The CDR3 nucleotides read TGTGCCTGGAGTTGGACAGGGGGTGCCCGGGACACTGAAGCTTTCTTT. Its translation: CAWSWTGGARDTEAFF.

This clone was found a few times. This rearrangement joins TRBV6-1 to TRBJ2-5; D remains unclear. The end of the DNA aligns better with TRBJ2-7, so the J call may be wrong. The CDR3 spans 13 residues. CDR1 MNHNS and CDR2 SASEGT come from the germline V gene. CDR3 nucleotides: TGTGCCAGCAGCCCCACCCGCTCCTACGAGCAGTACTTC. Translated, it gives CASSPTRSYEQYF.

This chain links TRBV5-1 with TRBJ2-5, with a possible D match to TRBD1 (5 bases). The end of the DNA fits TRBJ2-7 better, so the J call may be wrong. CDR3 size: 13 residues. Germline CDR1 reads SGHRS; CDR2 reads YFSETQ. CDR3 region: CASSPGHLYEQYF. The CDR3 nucleotides read TGCGCCAGCAGCCCCGGACATCTATACGAGCAGTACTTC.

V is TRBV28 and J is TRBJ1-1, with 9 bases matching TRBD1. V was clipped by 8 bases and J by 5 bases; unmatched bases: 9. Germline CDR1 is MDHEN and CDR2 is SYDVKM. This CDR3 contains 14 residues. CDR3 loop: CASLNRGPYTEAFF. The DNA for the CDR3 is TGTGCCAGCCTTAACAGGGGGCCCTATACTGAAGCTTTCTTT. The whole variable domain, filled in from reference TRBV28 and TRBJ1-1, reads DVKVTQSSRYLVKRTGEKVFLECVQDMDHENMFWYRQDPGLGLRLIYFSYDVKMKEKGDIPEGYSVSREKKERFSLILESASTNQTSMYLCASLNRGPYTEAFFGQGTRLTVV.

This chain joins TRBV28 and TRBJ2-2; 9 nucleotides align to TRBD2. V shed 6 bases, J shed 1 base, and the junction held 3 bases outside the gene matches. Germline V gene lookup returns CDR1 MDHEN and CDR2 SYDVKM. The CDR3 length is 15 residues. The CDR3 sequence: CASSPLAGNTGELFF. DNA of the CDR3: TGTGCCAGCAGCCCACTAGCGGGGAACACCGGGGAGCTGTTTTTT.

V gene TRBV27 combines with J gene TRBJ1-3; 8 nucleotides match TRBD1. V lost 2 bases, J lost 3 bases, and 12 bases stayed unmatched. The V gene's germline CDR1 is MNHEY and CDR2 SMNVEV (reference sequence). CDR3 length equals 18 residues. In nucleotides, the CDR3 is TGTGCCAGCAGTTTAATCCCCCCGCAGGGGGCAGGTGGAAACACCATATATTTT. This gives the protein CASSLIPPQGAGGNTIYF.

The chain joins TRBV7-2 to TRBJ1-6; 9 nucleotides line up with TRBD1. V was pared by 0 bases and J by 8 bases, with 14 bases of the junction left unmatched. Germline CDR1 SGHTA, CDR2 FQGNSA. There are 19 residues in the CDR3. The CDR3 sequence: CASSLAPGDRAPTDSPLHF. The CDR3 region has the DNA TGTGCCAGCAGCTTAGCGCCAGGGGACAGGGCCCCCACGGATTCACCCCTCCACTTT.

This CDR3 is CASSPILAGIDTQYF. The CDR3 DNA follows: TGTGCCAGCTCACCAATACTAGCGGGGATAGATACGCAGTATTTT. The genes are TRBV18 and TRBJ2-3, with TRBD2 matching 10 bases. The CDR3 has 15 amino acids. The germline gives CDR1 KGHSH, CDR2 LQKENI. V lost 2 bases to trimming and J lost 5 bases; unmatched junction nucleotides: 4.

This clone has just one count. The chain employs TRBV19 and TRBJ1-5, with 8 bases lining up with TRBD1. This CDR3 spans 16 amino acids. Trimming removed 7 bases from V and 5 bases from J; junction bases left unmatched: 13. The germline V gene has CDR1 LNHDA and CDR2 SQIVND (reference sequence). CDR3: CASTSQGATGYQPQHF. In DNA form, the CDR3 reads TGTGCCAGTACCTCCCAGGGGGCGACAGGGTATCAGCCCCAGCATTTT.

The chain couples TRBV2 to TRBJ2-7; 10 nucleotides match TRBD2. The CDR3 length is 14 residues. After removal of 7 bases from V and 2 bases from J, the junction contained 5 bases not matched to a gene. CDR1 is SNHLY and CDR2 is FYNNEI in the germline V gene. The CDR3 loop reads CASKLAGETYEQYF. CDR3 sequence (DNA): TGTGCCAGCAAGCTAGCGGGAGAAACCTACGAGCAGTACTTC.

This chain links TRBV10-3 with TRBJ2-1; 9 positions agree with TRBD1. The germline gives CDR1 ENHRY, CDR2 SYGVKD. V lost 6 bases, J lost 9 bases, and 12 bases stayed unmatched. The CDR3 spans 15 residues. The chain's CDR3 is CAISFPGQGWCEQFF. The CDR3 DNA sequence: TGTGCCATCAGCTTTCCTGGACAGGGGTGGTGTGAGCAGTTCTTC.

This clone was recorded once. CDR3 protein: CASSSTWTGDTGELFF. DNA for the CDR3: TGTGCCAGCAGCTCCACTTGGACAGGGGACACCGGGGAGCTGTTTTTT. This chain joins TRBV7-2 and TRBJ2-2, with 9 bases that match TRBD1. The CDR3 is 16 amino acids. Trimming removed 4 bases from V and 3 bases from J; junction bases left unmatched: 6. Germline V gives CDR1 SGHTA, CDR2 FQGNSA.

The chain combines TRBV28 with TRBJ2-5, with 10 bases identical to TRBD1. The CDR3 consists of 15 residues. Trimming removed 7 bases from V and 7 bases from J; junction bases left unmatched: 12. Germline V gives CDR1 MDHEN, CDR2 SYDVKM. The CDR3 nucleotides read TGTGCCAGCATTACAGGGGGACAGGGGATTTGGACCCAGTACTTC. It yields the protein CASITGGQGIWTQYF.

V is TRBV5-1 and J is TRBJ2-2, with 8 bases fitting TRBD1. Germline V gene lookup returns CDR1 SGHRS and CDR2 YFSETQ. The CDR3 runs 15 residues. V was clipped by 0 bases and J by 6 bases; unmatched bases: 4. CDR3 sequence (DNA): TGCGCCAGCAGCTTGGGGGCAGGGGGCCCCGGGGAGCTGTTTTTT. It yields the protein CASSLGAGGPGELFF.

The V call is TRBV28, the J call TRBJ2-1, with TRBD1 identical over 10 bases. Germline V lookup: CDR1 MDHEN, CDR2 SYDVKM. The junction had 15 bases not matched to a gene; V was cut back by 8 bases and J by 5 bases. CDR3 size: 17 residues. CDR3 residues: CASDVAAGQGINNEQFF. CDR3 sequence (DNA): TGTGCCAGCGACGTTGCGGCGGGACAGGGGATCAACAATGAGCAGTTCTTC.

The rearrangement joins TRBV7-2 to TRBJ2-7; 7 positions agree with TRBD1. Trimming at V came to 5 bases and at J to 0 bases, leaving 4 bases not matched to a gene. The CDR3 is 14 residues long. Per the germline V gene, CDR1 is SGHTA and CDR2 is FQGNSA. The CDR3 reads CASSPRDSSYEQYF. The CDR3, as DNA: TGTGCCAGCAGCCCCCGGGACAGCTCCTACGAGCAGTACTTC.

The chain uses TRBV9 and TRBJ2-2, with 10 nucleotides matching TRBD1. Per germline, CDR1 SGDLS and CDR2 YYNGEE. The ends lost 4 bases at V and 7 bases at J; junction bases unmatched: 7. The CDR3 loop spans 15 amino acids. The DNA of the CDR3 is TGTGCCAGCAGCCTCGGACAGGGGGGGGTCGGGGAGCTGTTTTTT. Protein product: CASSLGQGGVGELFF. Based on the CDR3 plus reference TRBV9 and TRBJ2-2, the full variable domain is DSGVTQTPKHLITATGQRVTLRCSPRSGDLSVYWYQQSLDQGLQFLIQYYNGEERAKGNILERFSAQQFPDLHSELNLSSLELGDSALYFCASSLGQGGVGELFFGEGSRLTVL.

This clone has just a few counts. This chain joins TRBV2 and TRBJ1-6; TRBD1 might be the D (6 bases). The CDR3 contains 16 residues. V was clipped by 8 bases and J by 0 bases, with 14 bases between them. CDR1 is SNHLY and CDR2 is FYNNEI in the germline V gene. CDR3 DNA: TGTGCCAGCGTTTTGGGAGGGGGCTCCTATAATTCACCCCTCCACTTT. This encodes CASVLGGGSYNSPLHF.

This rearrangement joins TRBV5-1 to TRBJ2-7; 7 bases agree with TRBD2. The trim removed 2 bases at V and 7 bases at J, leaving 12 bases unmatched. CDR1 is SGHRS, CDR2 YFSETQ, per germline. This CDR3 is built from 15 residues. As DNA, the CDR3 is TGCGCCAGCAGCTTAACCGGGACTCCCGGGAGGGAGCAGTACTTC. This codes for CASSLTGTPGREQYF.

There are a few counts of this clone. One junction end does not reproduce the germline sequence, and a read error may be involved. The chain links TRBV6-4 to TRBJ1-2, with a weak D call TRBD1 (5 bases). From germline, CDR1 is MRHNA and CDR2 SNTAGT. The CDR3 runs to 13 residues. The CDR3 DNA follows: TGTGCCAGCCGTGAGGGGCCTAACTATGGCTACACCTTC. It specifies CASREGPNYGYTF.

The chain employs TRBV19 and TRBJ2-1, with 8 bases lining up with TRBD2. The CDR3 has 11 amino acids. V gave up 10 bases and J gave up 6 bases; unmatched junction bases: 2. The germline V gene encodes CDR1 LNHDA and CDR2 SQIVND (reference sequence). This CDR3 reads CAIGTSNEQFF. The CDR3 DNA sequence: TGTGCCATCGGGACTAGCAATGAGCAGTTCTTC.

Only a few counts were recorded for this clone. The chain employs TRBV18 and TRBJ1-1; weak D call: TRBD1 (6 bases). CDR1 and CDR2 (germline): KGHSH, LQKENI. V was shortened by 6 bases and J by 2 bases, with 10 bases between the two germline ends. The CDR3 is 13 residues long. The CDR3 DNA follows: TGTGCCAGCTCCGGACAGAGTAACACTGAAGCTTTCTTT. It specifies CASSGQSNTEAFF.

CDR3 sequence reads: CATKLLGGNEQFF. CDR3 DNA: TGTGCCACAAAACTCTTGGGCGGGAATGAGCAGTTCTTC. This chain joins TRBV6-5 and TRBJ2-1, with D perhaps TRBD2 (5 bases). Trimming took off 10 bases at V and 7 bases at J, with 17 bases between the two ends. The germline CDR1 and CDR2 sequences are MNHEY and SVGAGI. The CDR3 length is 13 residues.

The chain uses TRBV19 and TRBJ1-5; 8 bases are a match to TRBD1. Germline-derived CDR1 and CDR2 are LNHDA and SQIVND (reference sequence). V lost 5 bases to trimming and J lost 0 bases; unmatched junction nucleotides: 6. This CDR3 contains 16 residues. The CDR3 bases are TGTGCCAGTAGTGCATGGCAGGGGGCTAGCAATCAGCCCCAGCATTTT. It is translated as CASSAWQGASNQPQHF.

This chain uses TRBV29-1 with TRBJ2-1; D uncertain. The CDR3 spans 10 residues. CDR1 SQVTM and CDR2 ANQGSEA come from the germline V gene. V lost 0 bases and J lost 13, with 7 bases in between. In DNA form, the CDR3 reads TGCAGCGTTGAAGAGGGCGCACAGTTCTTC. It encodes CSVEEGAQFF.

As DNA, the CDR3 is TGTGCCAGCAGGGGGACAGGGGGAATAAGAGGCTACACCTTC. As protein: CASRGTGGIRGYTF. The gene calls are TRBV28 and TRBJ1-2; 11 bases map to TRBD1. The CDR3 totals 14 residues. V was clipped by 6 bases and J by 8 bases; unmatched bases: 8. In germline, CDR1 is MDHEN, CDR2 SYDVKM.

A few counts support this clone. This chain uses TRBV6-6 with TRBJ2-3, with no clear D. Germline assignment: CDR1 MNHNY and CDR2 SVGAGI (reference sequence). This CDR3 contains 14 residues. V lost 4 bases and J 0 bases, leaving 8 bases between the germline ends. Written as DNA, the CDR3 is TGTGCCAGCAGTTCGCGGTTTAGCACAGATACGCAGTATTTT. As protein: CASSSRFSTDTQYF.